This T cell receptor beta chain is drawn from a study of T cell repertoires in cytomegalovirus infection. This clonotype was detected only a few times. MiXCR was run by TCRdb on the reads, yielding one entry per CDR3 protein. Of a few hundred thousand distinct CDR3 sequences listed, roughly an eighth are singletons. The specimen sequenced was PBMCs. This TCR was recovered from a human donor in good health (CMV status not recorded). Some clones in this sample may be carry-over from other donors' samples.

This chain's CDR3 is CASSPGEEQFF. The CDR3 DNA reads as TGTGCCAGCAGCCCTGGAGAGGAGCAGTTCTTC. This chain connects TRBV6-2 or TRBV6-3 to TRBJ2-1; the D is unclear. The length of the CDR3 is 11 residues. Germline V gene lookup returns CDR1 MNHEY and CDR2 SVGEGT. Trimming cost V 6 bases and J 10 bases, with 10 bases left between them.